The next 22 T cell receptor beta chains were all read from a single sample in a study of cytomegalovirus exposure and HLA in healthy donors. This PCR relied on a set of 60 Vbeta primers and 13 Jbeta primers. The table came from immunoSEQ multiplex PCR; TCRdb's copy has only in-frame clones and leaves some out. In the table there are approximately 53,000 clones, roughly 80% of which are singletons. Material for sequencing was PBMCs. Receptors were obtained from a middle-aged woman in good health and CMV-seropositive.

The genes are TRBV9 and TRBJ2-3, with D possibly matching TRBD2 (5 bases). Germline values: CDR1 SGDLS, CDR2 YYNGEE. There are 16 residues in the CDR3. The V and J ends lost 0 bases and 4 bases respectively, with 15 bases between them. In nucleotides, the CDR3 is TGTGCCAGCAGCGTAGGGGTTTCGGGGTCGCCAGATACGCAGTATTTT. This encodes CASSVGVSGSPDTQYF.

The chain employs TRBV28 and TRBJ1-5, with 7 bases aligning to TRBD1. Germline V lookup: CDR1 MDHEN, CDR2 SYDVKM. The CDR3 runs to 15 residues. V was clipped by 4 bases and J by 0 bases; unmatched bases: 3. In DNA form, the CDR3 reads TGTGCCAGCAGTTGGGACAGTCTTAGCAATCAGCCCCAGCATTTT. Protein sequence: CASSWDSLSNQPQHF.

The genes are TRBV11-2 and TRBJ1-5, with a possible D match to TRBD1 (6 bases). This CDR3 is 15 amino acids long. Trimming shortened V by 3 bases and J by 6 bases, and 15 bases separated the two germline ends. Germline CDR1 is SGHAT and CDR2 is FQNNGV. The CDR3 DNA follows: TGTGCCAGCAGCTTGAACAGGGCTGCGGGTCAGCCCCAGCATTTT. It is translated as CASSLNRAAGQPQHF. The full variable domain, with the rest looked up from reference TRBV11-2 and TRBJ1-5, is EAGVAQSPRYKIIEKRQSVAFWCNPISGHATLYWYQQILGQGPKLLIQFQNNGVVDDSQLPKDRFSAERLKGVDSTLKIQPAKLEDSAVYLCASSLNRAAGQPQHFGDGTRLSIL.

This sequence joins TRBV5-6 and TRBJ2-5; TRBD1 might be the D (6 bases). The length of the CDR3 is 13 residues. Germline CDR1 SGHDT, CDR2 YYEEEE. Trimming stripped 0 bases from V and 5 bases from J, with 8 bases between. This CDR3 reads CASSLVQGETQYF. As DNA, the CDR3 is TGTGCCAGCAGCTTGGTCCAGGGGGAGACCCAGTACTTC.

V and J are TRBV9 and TRBJ1-1; possibly TRBD1 for D (5 bases). CDR3 size: 13 residues. V lost 1 base and J 3 bases, leaving 7 bases between the germline ends. Germline loops: CDR1 SGDLS, CDR2 YYNGEE. The CDR3 spells CASSVQGHTEAFF. CDR3 nucleotide sequence: TGTGCCAGCAGCGTACAGGGTCACACTGAAGCTTTCTTT. The entire variable domain, with the rest obtained from reference TRBV9 and TRBJ1-1, is as follows: DSGVTQTPKHLITATGQRVTLRCSPRSGDLSVYWYQQSLDQGLQFLIQYYNGEERAKGNILERFSAQQFPDLHSELNLSSLELGDSALYFCASSVQGHTEAFFGQGTRLTVV.

The chain joins TRBV2 to TRBJ1-6, with D tentatively TRBD1 (5 bases). Looked up from germline, CDR1 is SNHLY and CDR2 is FYNNEI. There are 14 residues in the CDR3. V lost 7 bases and J 7 bases, leaving 14 bases between the germline ends. The CDR3 DNA sequence: TGTGCCAGCAATCCGGGACTCCAGAATTCACCCCTCCACTTT. Translation gives CASNPGLQNSPLHF.

V usage is TRBV13 and J usage is TRBJ2-1; 7 nucleotides line up with TRBD2. CDR1 is PRHDT and CDR2 is FYEKMQ in the germline V gene (reference sequence). This CDR3 has 13 amino acids. V shed 5 bases, J shed 9 bases, and the junction held 7 bases outside the gene matches. The CDR3 region has the DNA TGTGCCAGCAGCCCGCCCGGGGGGACTGAGCAGTTCTTC. Amino acid sequence: CASSPPGGTEQFF. The full variable domain, its missing parts supplied by reference TRBV13 and TRBJ2-1, is AAGVIQSPRHLIKEKRETATLKCYPIPRHDTVYWYQQGPGQDPQFLISFYEKMQSDKGSIPDRFSAQQFSDYHSELNMSSLELGDSALYFCASSPPGGTEQFFGPGTRLTVL.

The V and J genes are TRBV6-5 and TRBJ2-5, with 7 bases fitting TRBD1. The tail of the sequence fits TRBJ2-7 better, so the J call may be wrong. The CDR3 sequence is 13 residues long. The V gene's germline CDR1 is MNHEY and CDR2 SVGAGI. DNA for the CDR3: TGTGCCAGCATTAGGGACAGCCCCTACGAGCAGTACTTC. Its protein is CASIRDSPYEQYF.

This chain connects TRBV19 to TRBJ1-1, with D maybe TRBD1 (5 bases). The CDR3 is made up of 12 amino acids. With 4 bases removed from V and 8 bases from J, the gap between germline ends came to 11 bases. The germline V gene has CDR1 LNHDA and CDR2 SQIVND (reference sequence). This chain's CDR3 is CASSTGLGEAFF. The CDR3 nucleotides read TGTGCCAGTAGTACGGGACTGGGCGAAGCTTTCTTT. Full variable domain (missing parts from reference TRBV19 and TRBJ1-1): DGGITQSPKYLFRKEGQNVTLSCEQNLNHDAMYWYRQDPGQGLRLIYYSQIVNDFQKGDIAEGYSVSREKKESFPLTVTSAQKNPTAFYLCASSTGLGEAFFGQGTRLTVV.

The chain employs TRBV9 and TRBJ2-5, with TRBD1 identical over 9 bases. This CDR3 is 14 amino acids long. CDR1 and CDR2 from the germline V gene are SGDLS and YYNGEE. The junction had 7 bases not matched to a gene; V was cut back by 3 bases and J by 7 bases. This CDR3 reads CASSGQQGAVTQYF. CDR3 DNA: TGTGCCAGCAGCGGGCAACAGGGGGCGGTGACCCAGTACTTC.

V usage is TRBV6-6 and J usage is TRBJ2-3; 8 bases fit TRBD1. Germline V gene data show CDR1 as MNHNY and CDR2 as SVGAGI (reference sequence). J gave up 5 bases and V 5 bases, and 12 bases lay outside the gene matches. The CDR3 is 16 amino acids. The CDR3 loop reads CASSTGGQGARDTQYF. CDR3 sequence (DNA): TGTGCCAGCAGTACAGGAGGGCAGGGGGCCAGAGATACGCAGTATTTT.

CDR3 amino acids: CASSRDRGGRQPQHF. In DNA form, the CDR3 reads TGTGCCAGCAGTCGCGACAGGGGTGGGCGTCAGCCCCAGCATTTT. The V and J genes are TRBV28 and TRBJ1-5; 8 nucleotides agree with TRBD1. CDR3 length equals 15 residues. In germline, CDR1 is MDHEN, CDR2 SYDVKM. The ends lost 5 bases at V and 6 bases at J; junction bases unmatched: 9.

The chain uses TRBV28 and TRBJ1-2; 7 nucleotides match TRBD1. Germline assignment: CDR1 MDHEN and CDR2 SYDVKM. Trimming cost V 5 bases and J 8 bases; bases outside gene matches: 8. CDR3 size: 13 residues. CDR3 DNA: TGTGCCAGCAGTCCCGACAGGGTCTTAGGCTACACCTTC. This encodes CASSPDRVLGYTF.

This clone was detected only a few times. V is TRBV30 and J is TRBJ2-3; D is possibly TRBD1 (5 bases). This CDR3 comprises 14 residues. Trimming took 4 bases from V and 0 from J, leaving 11 bases between them. Germline V lookup: CDR1 GTSNPN, CDR2 SVGIG (reference sequence). The chain's CDR3 is CAWKGLSSTDTQYF. The CDR3 coding sequence is TGTGCCTGGAAGGGGCTTTCTAGCACAGATACGCAGTATTTT.

The gene calls are TRBV6-6 and TRBJ1-5; D is possibly TRBD1 (6 bases). Germline V gene data show CDR1 as MNHNY and CDR2 as SVGAGI (reference sequence). Between the trimmed V and J ends, which lost 0 bases and 5 bases, there was a span of 14 bases. This CDR3 comprises 16 residues. The CDR3 region has the DNA TGTGCCAGCAGTTACTCGATAGGACAGAGACATCAGCCCCAGCATTTT. Its protein product is CASSYSIGQRHQPQHF.

The rearrangement uses TRBV29-1 and TRBJ2-1; tentative D call: TRBD1 (6 bases). V was clipped by 4 bases and J by 0 bases, with 13 bases between them. This CDR3 comprises 15 residues. In germline, CDR1 is SQVTM, CDR2 ANQGSEA. The CDR3 sequence is CSVAEGTSSYNEQFF. The DNA of the CDR3 is TGCAGCGTTGCCGAGGGGACAAGCTCCTACAATGAGCAGTTCTTC.

V gene TRBV5-1 combines with J gene TRBJ1-6, with 12 nucleotides matching TRBD1. The CDR3 totals 17 residues. J lost 10 bases, V lost 4 bases, and 12 bases had no gene match. Looked up from germline, CDR1 is SGHRS and CDR2 is YFSETQ. The CDR3 reads CASSTGTGGAGGSPLHF. CDR3 nucleotide sequence: TGCGCCAGCAGCACCGGGACAGGGGGCGCGGGTGGGTCACCCCTCCACTTT.

The rearrangement links TRBV18 to TRBJ2-7, with TRBD1 identical over 9 bases. Germline CDR1 reads KGHSH; CDR2 reads LQKENI. Germline trimming cut 3 bases from V and 1 base from J; bases unmatched to any gene: 1. CDR3 size: 14 residues. CDR3 in DNA: TGTGCCAGCTCACCCGGGACAGGGTCCTACGAGCAGTACTTC. It encodes CASSPGTGSYEQYF.

V usage is TRBV10-3 and J usage is TRBJ2-3, with TRBD2 identical over 10 bases. With V trimmed by 6 bases and J by 2 bases, 8 bases remained unmatched. Germline CDR1 and CDR2: ENHRY and SYGVKD. The CDR3 sequence is 16 residues long. CDR3 sequence: CAISHLAGANTDTQYF. The CDR3 nucleotides read TGTGCCATCAGCCACCTAGCGGGGGCGAACACAGATACGCAGTATTTT.

A note on this clone: At one boundary the junction diverges from the germline segment, which might be a read error. The rearrangement joins TRBV12-5 to TRBJ1-1; no definite D call. The germline V gene has CDR1 LGHNT and CDR2 FRNRAP. The CDR3 runs to 12 residues. The CDR3 protein is CASGLRNSEAFF. The CDR3 DNA reads TGTGCTAGTGGCTTGAGGAACAGTGAAGCTTTCTTT.

There are a few counts of this clone. This chain connects TRBV28 to TRBJ2-7, with no clear D. The ends were cut back, 6 bases at V and 11 bases at J, with 17 bases in the middle. This CDR3 spans 12 amino acids. Germline V gene sequence: CDR1 MDHEN, CDR2 SYDVKM. CDR3 region: CASRQEVGEEYF. The CDR3 DNA sequence: TGTGCCAGCAGGCAAGAGGTCGGAGAGGAGTACTTC.

The V call is TRBV10-3, the J call TRBJ2-3; 9 nucleotides line up with TRBD1. CDR1 and CDR2 from the germline V gene are ENHRY and SYGVKD. The CDR3 has 16 residues. Losses at the gene ends were 6 bases for V and 3 bases for J; bases not matched to a gene: 10. CDR3: CAIRAGTGKATDTQYF. The CDR3 DNA reads as TGTGCCATCAGGGCCGGGACAGGGAAAGCGACAGATACGCAGTATTTT.